A single T cell receptor beta chain is shown here with its context. Germline V gene lookup returns CDR1 KGHDR and CDR2 SFDVKD. CDR3 size: 15 residues. The ends lost 4 bases at V and 2 bases at J; junction bases unmatched: 4. Sequenced by immunoSEQ multiplex PCR; TCRdb stores in-frame clones only, minus some. Here the sample spans around 200,000 clones, about 93% being singletons. These data come from a study of control samples from healthy donors and cancer patients. This sequence originates from a man between 18 and 29 years old in good health. The sample taken for sequencing was blood. V and J are TRBV24-1 and TRBJ2-3; 8 positions agree with TRBD2. CDR3 sequence reads: CATSDKTSVTDTQYF. In DNA form, the CDR3 reads TGTGCCACCAGTGACAAGACTAGCGTCACAGATACGCAGTATTTT.